One sample yielded the 12 T cell receptor beta chains listed below, sequenced in a study of CD8 T cells in Susac syndrome. Random hexamers served to reverse transcribe about 0.5 to 1 ug RNA. TCRdb reprocessed the immunoSEQ multiplex PCR reads via MiXCR and lists one record per CDR3 protein. This sample has over 350,000 distinct CDR3 sequences; 75% to 90% occur once, and the top ten carry approximately 0.12%. Material for sequencing was CD8+ T cells from PBMCs. The source of these receptors is a human donor with multiple sclerosis.

The chain employs TRBV4-1 and TRBJ1-2; TRBD1 matches at 7 bases. V dropped 4 bases and J dropped 7; count of bases not matched to a gene: 12. Germline V gene data show CDR1 as MGHRA and CDR2 as YSYEKL. The CDR3 extends over 15 amino acids. The CDR3 reads CASSLEPQQGFGYTF. In nucleotides, the CDR3 is TGCGCCAGCAGCCTAGAACCTCAACAGGGGTTTGGCTACACCTTC.

V usage is TRBV9 and J usage is TRBJ2-1; TRBD2 matches at 7 bases. The V and J ends lost 4 bases and 0 bases, in that order; junction bases with no gene match: 19. CDR1 SGDLS and CDR2 YYNGEE come from the germline V gene. This CDR3 contains 20 residues. The CDR3 DNA is TGTGCCAGCAGCTTTAGTTTCACTCGCGGCGGGAGTAGCTCCTACAATGAGCAGTTCTTC. It encodes CASSFSFTRGGSSSYNEQFF.

V usage is TRBV5-1 and J usage is TRBJ2-1, with TRBD2 matching over 10 bases. This CDR3 has 16 residues. Germline assignment: CDR1 SGHRS and CDR2 YFSETQ. V was clipped by 2 bases and J by 8 bases; unmatched bases: 10. CDR3: CASSFFRTSGSYEQFF. Here the CDR3 DNA reads TGCGCCAGCAGCTTTTTTCGGACTAGCGGTTCCTATGAGCAGTTCTTC.

This chain connects TRBV30 to TRBJ2-7; D assignment may be TRBD1 or TRBD2 (5 bases each). This CDR3 comprises 14 residues. The germline V gene has CDR1 GTSNPN and CDR2 SVGIG (reference sequence). V was shortened by 4 bases and J by 5 bases, with 18 bases between the two germline ends. The CDR3 region is CAWTHGTGSDEQYF. The DNA of the CDR3 is TGTGCCTGGACACACGGGACGGGCTCAGACGAGCAGTACTTC.

The V gene is TRBV27, the J gene TRBJ1-1, with TRBD1 as a possible D gene (5 bases). This CDR3 region has 14 residues. The germline CDR1 and CDR2 sequences are MNHEY and SMNVEV (reference sequence). Trimming took 6 bases from V and 1 from J, leaving 12 bases between them. CDR3 in amino acids: CASSPAGANTEAFF. For the CDR3, the DNA is TGTGCCAGCAGCCCCGCCGGGGCGAACACTGAAGCTTTCTTT.

This clonotype appeared a single time. This chain connects TRBV27 to TRBJ1-5, with D possibly matching TRBD1 (6 bases). The CDR3 is made up of 14 amino acids. V lost 6 bases and J 3 bases, leaving 12 bases between the germline ends. The germline gives CDR1 MNHEY, CDR2 SMNVEV (reference sequence). CDR3 protein: CASRVGAFNQPQHF. CDR3 coding DNA: TGTGCCAGCAGGGTGGGGGCCTTCAATCAGCCCCAGCATTTT.

A single count supports this clonotype. The rearrangement links TRBV29-1 to TRBJ1-1, with D unresolved. Trimming removed 8 bases at V and 3 bases at J, with 10 bases between. The CDR3 is made up of 11 amino acids. Germline assignment: CDR1 SQVTM and CDR2 ANQGSEA. The CDR3 bases are TGCAGCCTTACTTCGGACACTGAAGCTTTCTTT. It is translated as CSLTSDTEAFF.

The V call is TRBV11-2, the J call TRBJ2-7, with 9 bases aligning to TRBD1. The CDR3 consists of 16 residues. Germline CDR1 reads SGHAT; CDR2 reads FQNNGV. V was clipped by 8 bases and J by 3 bases; unmatched bases: 14. CDR3 in amino acids: CASFGFPGQGFYEQYF. The CDR3 DNA reads as TGTGCCAGCTTCGGGTTTCCGGGACAGGGATTCTACGAGCAGTACTTC.

The chain joins TRBV2 to TRBJ2-1; a weak D match, TRBD2 (6 bases). The CDR3 spans 16 residues. V was clipped by 6 bases and J by 1 base, with 16 bases between them. The germline gives CDR1 SNHLY, CDR2 FYNNEI. The CDR3 spells CASSPSSGPSYNEQFF. DNA of the CDR3: TGTGCCAGCAGCCCGAGTAGCGGTCCTTCCTACAATGAGCAGTTCTTC.

This chain connects TRBV27 to TRBJ1-1; possibly TRBD1 for D (5 bases). The V end was cut by 6 bases, the J end by 0 bases, with 11 bases between. Looked up from germline, CDR1 is MNHEY and CDR2 is SMNVEV (reference sequence). The CDR3 length is 14 residues. The CDR3 protein is CASSWDGLNTEAFF. The CDR3 DNA sequence: TGTGCCAGCAGCTGGGACGGTCTGAACACTGAAGCTTTCTTT.

The chain joins TRBV7-9 to TRBJ2-3; 11 nucleotides agree with TRBD2. V dropped 4 bases and J dropped 2; count of bases not matched to a gene: 8. There are 17 residues in the CDR3. Germline CDR1 SEHNR, CDR2 FQNEAQ (reference sequence). CDR3 sequence: CASSSNVAGGNTDTQYF. The DNA for the CDR3 is TGTGCCAGCAGCTCGAACGTAGCGGGAGGGAACACAGATACGCAGTATTTT.

This clonotype occurred once. The V call is TRBV12-3 or TRBV12-4, the J call TRBJ1-1; a weak D match, TRBD1 (5 bases). V lost 3 bases, J lost 0 bases, and 11 bases lay in between. The CDR3 runs to 15 residues. The DNA for the CDR3 is TGTGCCAGCAGTTTCCCCCAGGGAATGAACACTGAAGCTTTCTTT. It translates to CASSFPQGMNTEAFF.